Following are 12 T cell receptor beta chains from one sample sequenced in a study of vaccination and CD4 T cells after COVID-19. Noted treatment: approximately 11-day PBMC culture with coronavirus spike peptide pools or control peptides (ViraFEST assay). Once obtained from cultured CD4+ T cells, the DNA was sequenced using the Oncomine TCR Beta short-read assay. TCRdb itself ran the PCR reads through MiXCR, one entry per CDR3 protein. The data contain 24,000 or so distinct CDR3 sequences, roughly 50% of them singletons. No antigen has been assigned to these receptors. The sample was CD4+ T cells from blood, cultured in vitro. These receptors originate from a human donor who had recovered from COVID-19.

The genes are TRBV7-2 and TRBJ1-1; 9 bases agree with TRBD1. The CDR3 covers 14 residues. The J segment lost 4 bases and the V segment lost 5 bases, leaving 5 bases of the junction unmatched. The germline gives CDR1 SGHTA, CDR2 FQGNSA. CDR3 amino acids: CASSLTGGGTEAFF. The DNA for the CDR3 is TGTGCCAGCAGCCTTACAGGGGGCGGCACTGAAGCTTTCTTT.

This clonotype was observed a handful of times. The gene calls are TRBV12-3 or TRBV12-4 and TRBJ1-1; no reliable D call. Trimming removed 3 bases at V and 1 base at J, with 6 bases between. The CDR3 length is 13 residues. For the CDR3, the DNA is TGTGCCAGCAGTTTTCCGGGGAACACTGAAGCTTTCTTT. This encodes CASSFPGNTEAFF.

This clonotype was counted a few times. The chain employs TRBV19 and TRBJ1-5; TRBD1 is a possible D gene (5 bases). Germline V CDR1 and CDR2: LNHDA, SQIVND (reference sequence). Trimming pared 2 bases from V and 2 bases from J, leaving 10 bases between. CDR3 length: 15 amino acids. The CDR3 DNA reads TGTGCCAGTAGTATATCCAGGGAGGGCAATCAGCCCCAGCATTTT. This codes for CASSISREGNQPQHF.

This chain uses TRBV11-3 with TRBJ1-2, with D possibly being TRBD1 (5 bases). Per the germline V gene, CDR1 is SGHNT and CDR2 is YENEEA. The CDR3 consists of 12 residues. V was clipped by 3 bases and J by 4 bases, with 6 bases between them. CDR3 sequence: CASSFQGYGYTF. Written as DNA, the CDR3 is TGTGCCAGCAGCTTCCAGGGCTATGGCTACACCTTC.

This chain uses TRBV6-1 with TRBJ2-3; the D gene is possibly TRBD2 (6 bases). The CDR3 extends over 17 amino acids. Germline V gene data show CDR1 as MNHNS and CDR2 as SASEGT. V lost 1 base and J 1 base, leaving 15 bases between the germline ends. The CDR3 nucleotides read TGTGCCAGCAGTGAAGTTGGGCGGGGACTCGGCACAGATACGCAGTATTTT. Its protein product is CASSEVGRGLGTDTQYF.

The chain uses TRBV6-5 and TRBJ2-5; 14 bases are a match to TRBD2. After removal of 4 bases from V and 2 bases from J, the junction contained 3 bases not matched to a gene. Germline V gene data show CDR1 as MNHEY and CDR2 as SVGAGI. The CDR3 runs to 16 residues. CDR3 coding DNA: TGTGCCAGCAGTTCAGGACTAGCGGGAGGACAAGAGACCCAGTACTTC. Translated, it gives CASSSGLAGGQETQYF.

The chain joins TRBV28 to TRBJ2-5, with 7 nucleotides matching TRBD2. Losses at the gene ends were 6 bases for V and 5 bases for J; bases not matched to a gene: 6. Germline CDR1 is MDHEN and CDR2 is SYDVKM. This CDR3 contains 13 residues. The CDR3 nucleotides are TGTGCCAGCAGAACAGCGGGAACGGAGACCCAGTACTTC. This gives the protein CASRTAGTETQYF.

This chain uses TRBV27 with TRBJ1-1; no definite D call. This CDR3 has 16 amino acids. Looked up from germline, CDR1 is MNHEY and CDR2 is SMNVEV (reference sequence). The V end was cut by 2 bases, the J end by 3 bases, with 16 bases between. CDR3 residues: CASSLGPRSSHTEAFF. CDR3 sequence (DNA): TGTGCCAGCAGTTTAGGGCCGCGCAGTTCCCACACTGAAGCTTTCTTT.

The genes are TRBV6-1 and TRBJ1-2; D not resolved. Trimming removed 5 bases at V and 4 bases at J, with 11 bases between. Germline V gene data show CDR1 as MNHNS and CDR2 as SASEGT. This CDR3 has 13 amino acids. CDR3 nucleotide sequence: TGTGCCAGCAGTAGAGGGTTGACCTATGGCTACACCTTC. It yields the protein CASSRGLTYGYTF.

The table lists this clonotype with a few counts. The chain joins TRBV20-1 to TRBJ2-3; TRBD1 aligns across 7 bases. Germline V lookup: CDR1 DFQATT, CDR2 SNEGSKA (reference sequence). V gave up 7 bases and J gave up 4 bases; unmatched junction bases: 5. This CDR3 comprises 12 residues. CDR3 protein: CSVRGPADTQYF. CDR3 DNA: TGCAGTGTGAGGGGGCCAGCAGATACGCAGTATTTT.

V gene TRBV20-1 combines with J gene TRBJ2-1, with D maybe TRBD2 (5 bases). Germline CDR1 is DFQATT and CDR2 is SNEGSKA (reference sequence). V gave up 6 bases and J gave up 6 bases, with 18 bases separating them. This CDR3 has 14 amino acids. The CDR3 DNA sequence: TGCAGTGCCATGGGAGTAGGGAAGAGCAATGAGCAGTTCTTC. Translating it yields CSAMGVGKSNEQFF.

J is TRBJ2-7 and V is TRBV19; 10 bases map to TRBD1. V lost 4 bases, J lost 7 bases, and 4 bases stayed unmatched. The CDR3 covers 13 residues. Germline assignment: CDR1 LNHDA and CDR2 SQIVND (reference sequence). The CDR3 sequence is CASSRQGAREQYF. The CDR3 bases are TGTGCCAGTAGTAGACAGGGGGCGAGGGAGCAGTACTTC.